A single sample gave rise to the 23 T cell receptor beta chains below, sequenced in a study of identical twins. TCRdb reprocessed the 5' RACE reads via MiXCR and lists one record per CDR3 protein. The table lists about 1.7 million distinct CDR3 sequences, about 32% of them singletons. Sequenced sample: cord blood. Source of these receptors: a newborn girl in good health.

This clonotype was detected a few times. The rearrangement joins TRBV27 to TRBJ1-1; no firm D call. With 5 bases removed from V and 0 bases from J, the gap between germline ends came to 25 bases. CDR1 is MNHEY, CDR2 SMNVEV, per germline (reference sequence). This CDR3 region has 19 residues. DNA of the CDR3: TGTGCCAGCAGTCATCGGCCATTTCCCACCTTAGTAATGAACACTGAAGCTTTCTTT. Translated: CASSHRPFPTLVMNTEAFF.

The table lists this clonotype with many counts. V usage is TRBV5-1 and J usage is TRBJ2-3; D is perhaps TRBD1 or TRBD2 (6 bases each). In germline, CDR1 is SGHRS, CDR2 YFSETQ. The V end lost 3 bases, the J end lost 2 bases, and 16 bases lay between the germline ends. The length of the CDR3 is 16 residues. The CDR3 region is CASSSSRGLVTDTQYF. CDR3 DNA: TGCGCCAGCAGCTCCAGTCGGGGGCTAGTCACAGATACGCAGTATTTT.

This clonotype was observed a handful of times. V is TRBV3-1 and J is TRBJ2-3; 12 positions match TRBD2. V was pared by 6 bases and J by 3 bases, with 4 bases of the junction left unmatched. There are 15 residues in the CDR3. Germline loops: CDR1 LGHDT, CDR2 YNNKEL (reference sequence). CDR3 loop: CASRTSGSATDTQYF. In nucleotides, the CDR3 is TGTGCCAGCAGGACTAGCGGGAGCGCGACAGATACGCAGTATTTT.

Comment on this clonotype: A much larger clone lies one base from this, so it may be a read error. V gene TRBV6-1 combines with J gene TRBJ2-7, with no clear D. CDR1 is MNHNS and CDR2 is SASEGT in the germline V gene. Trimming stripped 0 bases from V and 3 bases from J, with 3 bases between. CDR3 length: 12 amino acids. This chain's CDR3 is CASSEAVYEQYF. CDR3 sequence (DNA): TGTGCCAGCAGTGAAGCTGTCTACGAGCAGTACTTC.

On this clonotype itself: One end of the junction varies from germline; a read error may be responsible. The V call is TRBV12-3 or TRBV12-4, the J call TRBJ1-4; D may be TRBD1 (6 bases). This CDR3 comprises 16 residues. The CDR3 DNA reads TGTGCCAGCAGTCCCCGCAGGGGAGGTACTAATGAAGAACTGTTTTTT. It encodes CASSPRRGGTNEELFF.

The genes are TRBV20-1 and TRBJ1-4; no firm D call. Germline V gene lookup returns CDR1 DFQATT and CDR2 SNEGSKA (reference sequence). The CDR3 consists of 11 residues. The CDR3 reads CSLRANEKLFF. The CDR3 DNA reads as TGCAGCCTACGGGCTAATGAAAAACTGTTTTTT.

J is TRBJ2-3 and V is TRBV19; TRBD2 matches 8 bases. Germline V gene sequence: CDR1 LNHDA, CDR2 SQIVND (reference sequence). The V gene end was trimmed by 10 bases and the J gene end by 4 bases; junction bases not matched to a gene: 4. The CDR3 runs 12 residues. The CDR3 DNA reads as TGTGCCACCCGGACTAGCCCAGATACGCAGTATTTT. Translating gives CATRTSPDTQYF. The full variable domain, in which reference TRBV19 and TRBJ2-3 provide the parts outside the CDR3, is DGGITQSPKYLFRKEGQNVTLSCEQNLNHDAMYWYRQDPGQGLRLIYYSQIVNDFQKGDIAEGYSVSREKKESFPLTVTSAQKNPTAFYLCATRTSPDTQYFGPGTRLTVL.

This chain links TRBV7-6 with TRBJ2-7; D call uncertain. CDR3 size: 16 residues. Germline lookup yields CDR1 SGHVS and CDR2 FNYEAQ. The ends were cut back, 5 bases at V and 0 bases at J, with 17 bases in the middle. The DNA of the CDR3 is TGTGCCAGCAGCCCCAAAGTTATGGGTCGCTCCTACGAGCAGTACTTC. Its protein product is CASSPKVMGRSYEQYF.

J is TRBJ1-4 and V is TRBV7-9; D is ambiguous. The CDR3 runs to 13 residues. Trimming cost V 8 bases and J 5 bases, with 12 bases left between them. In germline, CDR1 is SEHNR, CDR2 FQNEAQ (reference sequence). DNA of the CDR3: TGTGCCAGCGCGGGGTCGGAGAATGAAAAACTGTTTTTT. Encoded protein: CASAGSENEKLFF.

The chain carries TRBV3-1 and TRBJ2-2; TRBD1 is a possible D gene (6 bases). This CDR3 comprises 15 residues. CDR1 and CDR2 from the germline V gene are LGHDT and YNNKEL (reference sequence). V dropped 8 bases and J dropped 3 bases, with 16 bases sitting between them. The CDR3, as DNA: TGTGCCAGCGCCTCACCCCCAGGGGACACCGGGGAGCTGTTTTTT. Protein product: CASASPPGDTGELFF. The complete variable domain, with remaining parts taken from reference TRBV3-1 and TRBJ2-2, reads DTAVSQTPKYLVTQMGNDKSIKCEQNLGHDTMYWYKQDSKKFLKIMFSYNNKELIINETVPNRFSPKSPDKAHLNLHINSLELGDSAVYFCASASPPGDTGELFFGEGSRLTVL.

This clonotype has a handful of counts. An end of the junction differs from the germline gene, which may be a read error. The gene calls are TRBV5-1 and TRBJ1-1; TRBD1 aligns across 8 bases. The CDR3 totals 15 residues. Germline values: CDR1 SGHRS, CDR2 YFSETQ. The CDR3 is CASSLGQGAGTEAFF. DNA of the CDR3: TGTGCCAGCAGCTTAGGACAGGGCGCGGGCACTGAAGCTTTCTTT.

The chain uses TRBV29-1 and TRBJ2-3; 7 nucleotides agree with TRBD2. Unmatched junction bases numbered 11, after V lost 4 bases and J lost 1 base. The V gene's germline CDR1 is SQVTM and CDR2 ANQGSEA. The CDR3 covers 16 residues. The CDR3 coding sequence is TGCAGCGTTGGGGGGGGAACCCTCCATTGCACAGATACGCAGTATTTT. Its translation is CSVGGGTLHCTDTQYF.

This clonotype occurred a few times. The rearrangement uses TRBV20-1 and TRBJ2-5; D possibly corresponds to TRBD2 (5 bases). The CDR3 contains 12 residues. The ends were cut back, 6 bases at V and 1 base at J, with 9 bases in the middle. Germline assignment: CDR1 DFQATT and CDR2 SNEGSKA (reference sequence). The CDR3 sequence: CSAEGSQETQYF. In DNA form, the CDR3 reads TGCAGTGCAGAGGGCAGCCAAGAGACCCAGTACTTC.

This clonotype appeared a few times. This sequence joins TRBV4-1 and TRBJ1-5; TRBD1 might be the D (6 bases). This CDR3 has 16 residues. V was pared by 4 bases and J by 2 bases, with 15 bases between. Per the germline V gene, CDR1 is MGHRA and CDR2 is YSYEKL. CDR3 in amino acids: CASSPIQGGGNQPQHF. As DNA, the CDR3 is TGCGCCAGCAGCCCGATACAGGGTGGAGGCAATCAGCCCCAGCATTTT.

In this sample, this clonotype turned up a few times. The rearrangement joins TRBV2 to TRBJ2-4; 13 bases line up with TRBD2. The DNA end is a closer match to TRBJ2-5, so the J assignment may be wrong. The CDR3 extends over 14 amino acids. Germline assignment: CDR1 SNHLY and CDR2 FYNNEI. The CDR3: CASSEWTSGGTQYF. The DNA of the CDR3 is TGTGCCAGCAGTGAATGGACTAGCGGGGGGACCCAGTACTTC.

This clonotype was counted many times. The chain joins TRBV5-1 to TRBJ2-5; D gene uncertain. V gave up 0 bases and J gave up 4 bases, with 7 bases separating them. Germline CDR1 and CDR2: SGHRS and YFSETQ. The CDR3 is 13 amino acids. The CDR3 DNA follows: TGCGCCAGCAGCTTGGACCCTCGAGAGACCCAGTACTTC. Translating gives CASSLDPRETQYF.

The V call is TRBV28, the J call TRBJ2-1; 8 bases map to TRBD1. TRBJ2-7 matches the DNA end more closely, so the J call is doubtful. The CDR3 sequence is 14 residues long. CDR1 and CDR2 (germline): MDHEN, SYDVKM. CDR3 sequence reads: CASRDRGNYNEQYF. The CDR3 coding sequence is TGTGCCAGCCGCGACAGGGGAAACTACAATGAGCAGTACTTC.

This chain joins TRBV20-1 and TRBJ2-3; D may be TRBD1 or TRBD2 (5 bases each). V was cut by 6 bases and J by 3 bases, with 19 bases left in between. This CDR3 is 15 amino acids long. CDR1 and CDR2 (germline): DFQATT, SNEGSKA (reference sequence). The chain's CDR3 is CSARRGARQTDTQYF. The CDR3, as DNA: TGCAGTGCCCGTCGAGGGGCGAGGCAAACAGATACGCAGTATTTT.

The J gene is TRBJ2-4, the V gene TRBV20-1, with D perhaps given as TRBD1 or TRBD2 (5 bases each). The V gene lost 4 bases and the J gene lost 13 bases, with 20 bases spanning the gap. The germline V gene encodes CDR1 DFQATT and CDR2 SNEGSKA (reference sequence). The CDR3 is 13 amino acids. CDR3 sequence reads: CSATGSSYNEQYF. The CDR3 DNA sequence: TGCAGTGCTACAGGGAGCTCCTACAATGAGCAGTACTTC.

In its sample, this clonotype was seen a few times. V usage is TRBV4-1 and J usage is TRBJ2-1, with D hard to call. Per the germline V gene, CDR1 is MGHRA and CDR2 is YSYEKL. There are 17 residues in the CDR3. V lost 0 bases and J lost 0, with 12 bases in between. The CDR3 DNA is TGCGCCAGCAGCCAAGATGTGACATACCTCTCCTACAATGAGCAGTTCTTC. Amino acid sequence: CASSQDVTYLSYNEQFF.

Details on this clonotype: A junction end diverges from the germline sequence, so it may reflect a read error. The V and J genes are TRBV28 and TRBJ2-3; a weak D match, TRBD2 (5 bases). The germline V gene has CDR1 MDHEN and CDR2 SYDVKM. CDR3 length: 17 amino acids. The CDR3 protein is CASSTTRRLGRTDTRYF. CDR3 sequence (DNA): TGTGCCAGCAGTACTACCCGGAGATTGGGGAGAACAGATACGCGGTATTTT.

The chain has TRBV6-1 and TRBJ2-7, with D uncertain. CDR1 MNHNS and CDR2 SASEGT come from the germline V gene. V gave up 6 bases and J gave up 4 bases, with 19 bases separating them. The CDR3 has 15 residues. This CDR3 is CASSSLDDLGYEQYF. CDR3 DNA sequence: TGTGCCAGCAGCTCCCTGGACGACCTCGGGTACGAGCAGTACTTC.

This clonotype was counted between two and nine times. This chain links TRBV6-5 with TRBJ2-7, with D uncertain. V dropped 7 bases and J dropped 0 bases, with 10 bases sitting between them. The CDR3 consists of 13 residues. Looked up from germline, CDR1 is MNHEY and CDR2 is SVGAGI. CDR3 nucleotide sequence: TGTGCCAGCAATACAAAGGGCTCCTACGAGCAGTACTTC. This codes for CASNTKGSYEQYF.